This T cell receptor (beta chain) was recorded in a study of OX40 agonist ivuxolimab in advanced cancers. The wider study: Patients were dosed intravenously with ivuxolimab at 0.01 to 10 mg/kg every 2 weeks. Patients were 82.7% male with ages roughly 20 to 90, mean around 61.

Comments on this clone: Antigen: not known.

TCRdb keeps only in-frame clones here, not all; method: immunoSEQ multiplex PCR. This sample carries some 64,000 clones, around nine tenths of them seen once, and the ten largest clones take around 0.78%. Study-wide results and limits: Clones of CD4+ and CD8+ blood T cells grew by week 6 at doses of 0.1 to 3.0 mg/kg. More expanded clones were seen, on average, in CD8+ T cells than in CD4+.

The CDR3 is made up of 15 amino acids. V shed 4 bases and J 4 bases; nucleotides not matched to a gene: 8. Germline loops: CDR1 SEHNR, CDR2 FQNEAQ (reference sequence). The sequencing used CD4+ or CD8+ T cells sorted from blood, collected in a trial of the OX40 agonist ivuxolimab. The rearrangement joins TRBV7-9 to TRBJ2-7; TRBD2 matches at 9 bases. The TCR was taken from an adult with an advanced solid tumor such as melanoma, head and neck, liver or kidney cancer. The CDR3 nucleotides read TGTGCCAGCAGCTCAGTTAGCGGGGGTTTGTACGAGCAGTACTTC. Translated, it gives CASSSVSGGLYEQYF.